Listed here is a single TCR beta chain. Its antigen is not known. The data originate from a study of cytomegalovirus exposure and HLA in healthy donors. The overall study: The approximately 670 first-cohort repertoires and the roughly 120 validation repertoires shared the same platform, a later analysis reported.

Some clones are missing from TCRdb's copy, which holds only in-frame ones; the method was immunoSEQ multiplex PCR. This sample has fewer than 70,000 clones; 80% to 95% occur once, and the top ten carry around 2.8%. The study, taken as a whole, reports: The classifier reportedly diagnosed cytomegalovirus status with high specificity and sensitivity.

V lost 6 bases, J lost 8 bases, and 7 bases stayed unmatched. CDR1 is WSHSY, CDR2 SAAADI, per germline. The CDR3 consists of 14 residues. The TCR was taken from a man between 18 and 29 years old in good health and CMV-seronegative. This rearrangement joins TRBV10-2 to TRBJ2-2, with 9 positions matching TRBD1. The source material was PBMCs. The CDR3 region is CASSGTGPGGELFF. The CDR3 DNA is TGCGCCAGCAGCGGGACAGGGCCCGGAGGGGAGCTGTTTTTT.